This entry concerns a single T cell receptor (beta chain). Sequencing used immunoSEQ multiplex PCR; TCRdb keeps in-frame clones, though not all of them. There are fewer than 65,000 clones in the sample; 85% to 90% occur only once, and approximately 11% lies in the top ten. This entry is derived from a study of OX40 agonist ivuxolimab in advanced cancers. Across the study: The group had a mean age of about 65 years, ranged from roughly 20 to 80, and was 82.7% male.

The length of the CDR3 is 14 residues. CDR1 and CDR2 (germline): SNHLY, FYNNEI. V was cut by 2 bases and J by 2 bases, with 4 bases left in between. Systemic immunosuppression or autoimmune disease history was grounds to exclude patients. This chain uses TRBV2 with TRBJ2-6; no clear D. The source of this sequence is an adult with an advanced solid tumor such as melanoma, head and neck, liver or kidney cancer. The sample consisted of CD4+ or CD8+ T cells sorted from blood, taken in a trial of the OX40 agonist ivuxolimab. CDR3 DNA sequence: TGTGCCAGCAGTGAATCCCCTGGGGCCAACGTCCTGACTTTC. Protein sequence: CASSESPGANVLTF. Together with reference TRBV2 and TRBJ2-6, the CDR3 gives the full variable domain: EPEVTQTPSHQVTQMGQEVILRCVPISNHLYFYWYRQILGQKVEFLVSFYNNEISEKSEIFDDQFSVERPDGSNFTLKIRSTKLEDSAMYFCASSESPGANVLTFGAGSRLTVL.